The clone carrying this T cell receptor (beta chain) was recorded only once. What it recognizes is unknown. This sample is drawn from a study of CD8+ T cells in alopecia areata. Whole-study results and caveats: Researchers report lesional scalp, most notably alopecia totalis/universalis, outstripped normal scalp in clonality. Tissue-resident alphabeta T cells belonging to normal skin likewise get sequenced within scalp specimens. Among the top 100, expanded CD8+ clones were significantly decreased by tofacitinib, as was scalp clonality.

Specified treatment: oral pan-JAK inhibitor, 5-10 mg twice daily. The authors extracted RNA and reverse transcribed it into cDNA as the sequencing template. Clones were read by immunoSEQ multiplex PCR, and TCRdb kept only the in-frame ones, dropping some. The sample includes about 97,000 clones, roughly 56% of them seen just once. This TCR came from a human donor with alopecia areata. This specimen was CD8+ T cells sorted from blood, taken between weeks 55 and 65, from a patient treated with tofacitinib.

The CDR3 protein is CASSLGDREAFF. The CDR3 region has the DNA TGTGCCAGCAGCTTGGGGGACAGGGAAGCTTTCTTT. This sequence joins TRBV5-6 and TRBJ1-1; 8 bases are a match to TRBD1. The germline V gene encodes CDR1 SGHDT and CDR2 YYEEEE. The CDR3 extends over 12 amino acids. The junction had 0 bases not matched to a gene; V was cut back by 0 bases and J by 8 bases.